Below, 21 T cell receptor beta chains from the same sample are listed, as sequenced in a study of blood T cell repertoires in COVID-19. Clones were sequenced by immunoSEQ multiplex PCR, and TCRdb holds only the in-frame ones, with some missing. The profile shows roughly 64,000 clones, around nine tenths of them singletons. The sequenced sample was peripheral blood. Receptor source: a woman older than 75 with active COVID-19.

This clone was counted a few times. This chain connects TRBV19 to TRBJ2-2, with D perhaps TRBD1 (6 bases). CDR1 LNHDA and CDR2 SQIVND come from the germline V gene (reference sequence). The V and J ends lost 6 bases and 3 bases respectively, with 17 bases between them. The CDR3 runs to 16 residues. In DNA form, the CDR3 reads TGTGCCAGTAGCCCGGGTGGCAGGGGTGACACCGGGGAGCTGTTTTTT. Translated, it gives CASSPGGRGDTGELFF.

This rearrangement joins TRBV5-4 to TRBJ2-7; no clear D gene. The V gene's germline CDR1 is SGHNT and CDR2 YYREEE (reference sequence). CDR3 length equals 13 residues. The V end lost 4 bases, the J end lost 1 base, and 9 bases lay between the germline ends. The CDR3 region is CASSPTSSYEQYF. The CDR3 DNA follows: TGTGCCAGCAGCCCGACTTCTTCCTACGAGCAGTACTTC.

This chain uses TRBV28 with TRBJ1-2; a weak D match, TRBD1 (6 bases). The CDR3 is 14 amino acids. Germline V gene data show CDR1 as MDHEN and CDR2 as SYDVKM. The V gene lost 4 bases and the J gene lost 2 bases, with 11 bases spanning the gap. The CDR3 protein is CASSSGTINYGYTF. DNA for the CDR3: TGTGCCAGCAGTTCCGGGACAATCAACTATGGCTACACCTTC.

The count of this clone is one. J is TRBJ1-5 and V is TRBV7-9; no definite D call. This CDR3 has 14 amino acids. The V end was cut by 1 base, the J end by 4 bases, with 8 bases between. Looked up from germline, CDR1 is SEHNR and CDR2 is FQNEAQ (reference sequence). CDR3 DNA sequence: TGTGCCAGCAGCTTAGAGGGCGGGAATCAGCCCCAGCATTTT. It translates to CASSLEGGNQPQHF. Combining the CDR3 with reference TRBV7-9 and TRBJ1-5 gives the whole variable domain DTGVSQNPRHKITKRGQNVTFRCDPISEHNRLYWYRQTLGQGPEFLTYFQNEAQLEKSRLLSDRFSAERPKGSFSTLEIQRTEQGDSAMYLCASSLEGGNQPQHFGDGTRLSIL.

This sequence joins TRBV18 and TRBJ1-4, with TRBD1 matching over 7 bases. Per germline, CDR1 KGHSH and CDR2 LQKENI. The CDR3 runs 12 residues. V dropped 3 bases and J dropped 8; count of bases not matched to a gene: 0. The CDR3 DNA is TGTGCCAGCTCACCGGGACAGGAAAAACTGTTTTTT. This gives the protein CASSPGQEKLFF. Based on the CDR3 plus reference TRBV18 and TRBJ1-4, the full variable domain is NAGVMQNPRHLVRRRGQEARLRCSPMKGHSHVYWYRQLPEEGLKFMVYLQKENIIDESGMPKERFSAEFPKEGPSILRIQQVVRGDSAAYFCASSPGQEKLFFGSGTQLSVL.

CDR3 in amino acids: CAIRGWTDTQYF. The CDR3 nucleotides are TGTGCCATCAGAGGATGGACTGATACGCAGTATTTT. The genes are TRBV10-3 and TRBJ2-3; D may be TRBD2 (5 bases). The CDR3 totals 12 residues. V lost 6 bases, J lost 6 bases, and 10 bases lay in between. Germline V gene data show CDR1 as ENHRY and CDR2 as SYGVKD.

The CDR3 DNA is TGTGCCAGCAGTGATCGAGCCTTCTATAATTCACCCCTCCACTTT. Its translation: CASSDRAFYNSPLHF. The gene calls are TRBV2 and TRBJ1-6, with D uncertain. The CDR3 contains 15 residues. With 3 bases removed from V and 3 bases from J, the gap between germline ends came to 9 bases. The germline CDR1 and CDR2 sequences are SNHLY and FYNNEI.

The rearrangement links TRBV5-1 to TRBJ1-4; the match to TRBD1 covers 10 bases. The CDR3 length is 14 residues. Germline lookup yields CDR1 SGHRS and CDR2 YFSETQ. V lost 4 bases, J lost 6 bases, and 3 bases stayed unmatched. CDR3 sequence (DNA): TGCGCCAGCAGCGTAGGGACAGGGGATGAAAAACTGTTTTTT. This codes for CASSVGTGDEKLFF.

In its sample, this clone was seen once. The V call is TRBV5-1, the J call TRBJ1-4; 8 nucleotides align to TRBD1. Trimming at V came to 4 bases and at J to 6 bases, leaving 8 bases not matched to a gene. There are 15 residues in the CDR3. The germline V gene has CDR1 SGHRS and CDR2 YFSETQ. CDR3 amino acids: CASSIQGAKDEKLFF. The CDR3 DNA reads as TGCGCCAGCAGCATTCAGGGGGCAAAAGATGAAAAACTGTTTTTT.

The chain uses TRBV6-5 and TRBJ1-5, with 9 bases matching TRBD1. This CDR3 contains 15 residues. The trim removed 0 bases at V and 7 bases at J, leaving 4 bases unmatched. The germline CDR1 and CDR2 sequences are MNHEY and SVGAGI. CDR3 protein: CASSYSGTGRQPQHF. The CDR3 coding sequence is TGTGCCAGCAGTTACTCAGGGACAGGGAGACAGCCCCAGCATTTT.

The chain links TRBV18 to TRBJ2-3, with D tentatively TRBD2 (5 bases). CDR1 KGHSH and CDR2 LQKENI come from the germline V gene. V lost 3 bases and J 5 bases, leaving 6 bases between the germline ends. This CDR3 is built from 12 residues. This CDR3 reads CASSPGEDTQYF. The CDR3 region has the DNA TGTGCCAGCTCACCCGGGGAAGATACGCAGTATTTT.

The V and J genes are TRBV27 and TRBJ2-6, with D unresolved. V gave up 7 bases and J gave up 0 bases, with 4 bases separating them. This CDR3 is built from 13 residues. Germline CDR1 MNHEY, CDR2 SMNVEV (reference sequence). The CDR3 here is CASTRSGANVLTF. CDR3 sequence (DNA): TGTGCCAGCACTCGCTCTGGGGCCAACGTCCTGACTTTC. Full variable domain (missing parts from reference TRBV27 and TRBJ2-6): EAQVTQNPRYLITVTGKKLTVTCSQNMNHEYMSWYRQDPGLGLRQIYYSMNVEVTDKGDVPEGYKVSRKEKRNFPLILESPSPNQTSLYFCASTRSGANVLTFGAGSRLTVL.

The chain combines TRBV13 with TRBJ2-1; D is possibly TRBD2 (6 bases). The CDR3 consists of 14 residues. V was shortened by 6 bases and J by 9 bases, with 18 bases between the two germline ends. Looked up from germline, CDR1 is PRHDT and CDR2 is FYEKMQ (reference sequence). CDR3 DNA: TGTGCCAGCAGATACGGGGGTGGATGGGGTGAGCAGTTCTTC. Translation gives CASRYGGGWGEQFF.

The chain joins TRBV18 to TRBJ1-2, with unresolved D. Germline CDR1 KGHSH, CDR2 LQKENI. The V end lost 5 bases, the J end lost 9 bases, and 19 bases lay between the germline ends. There are 14 residues in the CDR3. CDR3 in amino acids: CASSTPQAGRSYTF. The CDR3, as DNA: TGTGCCAGCTCAACCCCCCAGGCAGGCCGAAGCTACACCTTC.

The chain employs TRBV7-2 and TRBJ2-3, with 8 bases lining up with TRBD2. Germline loops: CDR1 SGHTA, CDR2 FQGNSA. V lost 8 bases, J lost 2 bases, and 6 bases stayed unmatched. The CDR3 sequence is 14 residues long. CDR3 amino acids: CASPRGGNTDTQYF. The CDR3 DNA reads TGTGCCAGCCCTCGCGGGGGGAACACAGATACGCAGTATTTT.

The DNA for the CDR3 is TGTGCCAGCAGCCAAGAACAGACGAACAATGAGCAGTTCTTC. It yields the protein CASSQEQTNNEQFF. The genes are TRBV3-1 (or the pseudogene TRBV3-2) and TRBJ2-1; D is unclear. This CDR3 is 14 amino acids long. The V end lost 0 bases, the J end lost 5 bases, and 8 bases lay between the germline ends. CDR1 and CDR2 (germline): LGHDT, YNNKEL (reference sequence).

The chain has TRBV2 and TRBJ1-5, with 12 bases aligning to TRBD1. V lost 7 bases, J lost 4 bases, and 5 bases stayed unmatched. Germline CDR1 is SNHLY and CDR2 is FYNNEI. The CDR3 is 15 amino acids. CDR3 nucleotide sequence: TGTGCCAGCACCTGGGGACAGGGGGCTAATCAGCCCCAGCATTTT. It codes for CASTWGQGANQPQHF.

V and J are TRBV5-1 and TRBJ1-3; D possibly corresponds to TRBD1 (6 bases). The CDR3 is 15 residues long. The V and J ends lost 4 bases and 0 bases respectively, with 11 bases between them. Germline V CDR1 and CDR2: SGHRS, YFSETQ. CDR3 in DNA: TGCGCCAGCAGCCCTCGACAGGTCTCTGGAAACACCATATATTTT. It yields the protein CASSPRQVSGNTIYF. Drawing the rest from reference TRBV5-1 and TRBJ1-3, the complete variable domain is KAGVTQTPRYLIKTRGQQVTLSCSPISGHRSVSWYQQTPGQGLQFLFEYFSETQRNKGNFPGRFSGRQFSNSRSEMNVSTLELGDSALYLCASSPRQVSGNTIYFGEGSWLTVV.

Only one count was recorded for this clone. The chain has TRBV6-5 and TRBJ2-7, with a tentative D call TRBD1 (7 bases). Germline assignment: CDR1 MNHEY and CDR2 SVGAGI. The CDR3 is 14 amino acids. Trimming removed 2 bases at V and 7 bases at J, with 15 bases between. The CDR3 bases are TGTGCCAGCAGTTACACCGACAGGGCGGGGGAGCAGTACTTC. It codes for CASSYTDRAGEQYF.

This clone occurred once. The genes are TRBV18 and TRBJ2-2; 11 bases are shared with TRBD2. The germline V gene encodes CDR1 KGHSH and CDR2 LQKENI. This CDR3 spans 18 amino acids. V shed 5 bases, J shed 3 bases, and the junction held 11 bases outside the gene matches. The CDR3 DNA is TGTGCCAGCTCATCCCGCTTAGCGGGAGGGCCCGACACCGGGGAGCTGTTTTTT. It translates to CASSSRLAGGPDTGELFF.

The chain recombines TRBV28 with TRBJ1-2, with D perhaps matching TRBD1 (6 bases). Germline CDR1 reads MDHEN; CDR2 reads SYDVKM. V lost 8 bases and J 7 bases, leaving 23 bases between the germline ends. The CDR3 covers 15 residues. CDR3 in amino acids: CASSYPRAGVGGYTF. CDR3 nucleotide sequence: TGTGCCAGCTCCTACCCTAGAGCAGGGGTCGGTGGCTACACCTTC.